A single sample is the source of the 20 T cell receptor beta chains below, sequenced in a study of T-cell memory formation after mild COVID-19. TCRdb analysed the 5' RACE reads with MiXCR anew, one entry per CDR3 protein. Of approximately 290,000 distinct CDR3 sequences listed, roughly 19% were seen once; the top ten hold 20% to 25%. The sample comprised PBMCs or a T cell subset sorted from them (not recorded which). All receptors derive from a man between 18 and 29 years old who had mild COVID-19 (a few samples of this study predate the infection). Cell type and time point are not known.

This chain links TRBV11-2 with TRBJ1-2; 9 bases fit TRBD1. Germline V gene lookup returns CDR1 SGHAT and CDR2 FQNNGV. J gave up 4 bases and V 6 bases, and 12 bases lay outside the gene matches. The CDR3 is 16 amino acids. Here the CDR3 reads CASSLDRGTLGYGYTF. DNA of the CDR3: TGTGCCAGCAGTCTTGACAGGGGGACACTTGGCTATGGCTACACCTTC.

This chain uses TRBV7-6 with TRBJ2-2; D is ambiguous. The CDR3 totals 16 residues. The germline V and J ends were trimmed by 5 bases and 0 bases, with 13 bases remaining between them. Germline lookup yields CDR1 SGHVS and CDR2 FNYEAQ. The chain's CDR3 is CASSRSRQANTGELFF. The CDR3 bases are TGTGCCAGCAGCCGCTCCCGGCAGGCGAACACCGGGGAGCTGTTTTTT.

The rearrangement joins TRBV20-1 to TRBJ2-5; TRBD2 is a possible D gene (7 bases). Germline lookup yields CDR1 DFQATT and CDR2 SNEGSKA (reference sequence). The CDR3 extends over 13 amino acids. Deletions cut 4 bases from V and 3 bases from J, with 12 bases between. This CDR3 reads CSATGEGEETQYF. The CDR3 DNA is TGCAGTGCTACCGGGGAGGGGGAAGAGACCCAGTACTTC.

The chain's CDR3 is CASSQRDPVGTQYF. CDR3 nucleotides: TGTGCCAGCAGTCAGCGGGACCCCGTAGGTACGCAGTATTTT. V gene TRBV27 combines with J gene TRBJ2-3; TRBD2 matches 7 bases. The germline V gene encodes CDR1 MNHEY and CDR2 SMNVEV (reference sequence). CDR3 size: 14 residues. After removal of 5 bases from V and 8 bases from J, the junction contained 10 bases not matched to a gene.

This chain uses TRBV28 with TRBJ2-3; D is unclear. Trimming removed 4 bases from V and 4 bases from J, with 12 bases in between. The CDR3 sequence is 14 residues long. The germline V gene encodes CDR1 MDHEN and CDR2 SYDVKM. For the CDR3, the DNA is TGTGCCAGCAGTTCCCCCGGGCAGGCAGATACGCAGTATTTT. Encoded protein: CASSSPGQADTQYF.

In DNA, the CDR3 is TGTGCCAGCAGCTTACAAAAGACAGTGCGCTCTGGGGCCAACGTCCTGACTTTC. Its protein is CASSLQKTVRSGANVLTF. The V call is TRBV7-2, the J call TRBJ2-6; a weak D match, TRBD1 (5 bases). Trimming left V 2 bases short and J 0 bases short, with 14 bases between. The CDR3 has 18 amino acids. The germline CDR1 and CDR2 sequences are SGHTA and FQGNSA. The whole variable domain, remainder taken from reference TRBV7-2 and TRBJ2-6, is GAGVSQSPSNKVTEKGKDVELRCDPISGHTALYWYRQSLGQGLEFLIYFQGNSAPDKSGLPSDRFSAERTGGSVSTLTIQRTQQEDSAVYLCASSLQKTVRSGANVLTFGAGSRLTVL.

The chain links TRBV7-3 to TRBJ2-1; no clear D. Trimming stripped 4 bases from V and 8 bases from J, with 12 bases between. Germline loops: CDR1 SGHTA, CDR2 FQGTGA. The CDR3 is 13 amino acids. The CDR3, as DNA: TGTGCCAGCAGCTCTGGATACAACGATGAGCAGTTCTTC. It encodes CASSSGYNDEQFF.

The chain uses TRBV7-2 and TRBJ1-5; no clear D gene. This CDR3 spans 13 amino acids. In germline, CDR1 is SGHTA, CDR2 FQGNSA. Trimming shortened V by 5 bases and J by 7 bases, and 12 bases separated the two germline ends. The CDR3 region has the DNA TGTGCCAGCAGCCTCATGCAGGCCCAGCCCCAGCATTTT. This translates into CASSLMQAQPQHF.

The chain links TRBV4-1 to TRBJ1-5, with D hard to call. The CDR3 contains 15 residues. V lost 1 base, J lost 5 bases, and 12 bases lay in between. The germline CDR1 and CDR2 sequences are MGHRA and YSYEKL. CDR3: CASSQVDGRDQPQHF. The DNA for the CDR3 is TGCGCCAGCAGCCAAGTGGACGGCAGAGATCAGCCCCAGCATTTT.

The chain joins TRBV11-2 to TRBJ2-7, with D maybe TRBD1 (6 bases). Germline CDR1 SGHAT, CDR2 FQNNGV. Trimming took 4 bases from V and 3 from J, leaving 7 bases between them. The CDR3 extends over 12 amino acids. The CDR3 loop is CASSWTDYEQYF. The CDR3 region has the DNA TGTGCCAGCAGCTGGACAGACTACGAGCAGTACTTC.

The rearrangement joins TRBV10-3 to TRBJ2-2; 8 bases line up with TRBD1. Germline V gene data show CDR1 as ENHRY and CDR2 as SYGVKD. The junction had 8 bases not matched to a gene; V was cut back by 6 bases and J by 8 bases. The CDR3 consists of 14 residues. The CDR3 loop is CAIRAAGQGGELFF. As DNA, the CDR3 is TGTGCCATCAGGGCAGCCGGACAGGGTGGGGAGCTGTTTTTT.

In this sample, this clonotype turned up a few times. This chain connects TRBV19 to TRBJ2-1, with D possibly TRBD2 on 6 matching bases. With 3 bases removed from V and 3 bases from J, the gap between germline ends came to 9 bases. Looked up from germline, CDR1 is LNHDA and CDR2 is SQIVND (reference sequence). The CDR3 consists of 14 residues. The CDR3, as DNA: TGTGCCAGTAGTATCGGACTATACTACAATGAGCAGTTCTTC. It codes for CASSIGLYYNEQFF.

The CDR3 reads CASSQAAGGENIQYF. The CDR3 DNA follows: TGCGCCAGCAGCCAAGCGGCCGGGGGAGAAAACATTCAGTACTTC. The V gene is TRBV4-1, the J gene TRBJ2-4; D perhaps matches TRBD2 (6 bases). V lost 1 base and J 5 bases, leaving 12 bases between the germline ends. The CDR3 runs to 15 residues. Germline assignment: CDR1 MGHRA and CDR2 YSYEKL.

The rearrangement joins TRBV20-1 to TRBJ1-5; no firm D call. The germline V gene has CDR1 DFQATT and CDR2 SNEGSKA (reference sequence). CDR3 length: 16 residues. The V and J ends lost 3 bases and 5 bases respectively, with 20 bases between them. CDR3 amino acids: CSASHILGKQDQPQHF. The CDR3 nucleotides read TGCAGTGCTAGCCATATTCTGGGGAAGCAGGATCAGCCCCAGCATTTT.

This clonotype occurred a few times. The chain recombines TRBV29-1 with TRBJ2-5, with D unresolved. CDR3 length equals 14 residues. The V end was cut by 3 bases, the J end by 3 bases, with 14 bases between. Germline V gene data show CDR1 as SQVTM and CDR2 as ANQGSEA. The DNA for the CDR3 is TGCAGCGTTGAGGCGTCGACGGATGAAGAGACCCAGTACTTC. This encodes CSVEASTDEETQYF. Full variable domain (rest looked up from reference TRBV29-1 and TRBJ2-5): SAVISQKPSRDICQRGTSLTIQCQVDSQVTMMFWYRQQPGQSLTLIATANQGSEATYESGFVIDKFPISRPNLTFSTLTVSNMSPEDSSIYLCSVEASTDEETQYFGPGTRLLVL.

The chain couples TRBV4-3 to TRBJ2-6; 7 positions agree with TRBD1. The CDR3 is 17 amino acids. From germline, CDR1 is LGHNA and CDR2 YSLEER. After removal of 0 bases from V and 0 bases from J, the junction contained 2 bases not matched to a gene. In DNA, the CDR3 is TGCGCCAGCAGCCAAGAGACAGGGTCCTCTGGGGCCAACGTCCTGACTTTC. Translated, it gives CASSQETGSSGANVLTF.

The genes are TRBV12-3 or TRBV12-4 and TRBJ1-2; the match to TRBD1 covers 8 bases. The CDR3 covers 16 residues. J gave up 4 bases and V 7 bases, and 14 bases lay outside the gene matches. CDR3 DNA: TGTGCCAGCACCACTAAGGTCAGGGGGCGAGTCTATGGCTACACCTTC. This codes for CASTTKVRGRVYGYTF.

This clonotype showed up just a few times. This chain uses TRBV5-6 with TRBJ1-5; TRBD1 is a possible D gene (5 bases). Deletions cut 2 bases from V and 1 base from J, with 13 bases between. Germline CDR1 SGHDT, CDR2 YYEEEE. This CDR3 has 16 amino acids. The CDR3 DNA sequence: TGTGCCAGCAGCTTACCCGCCAGGGTCAGCAATCAGCCCCAGCATTTT. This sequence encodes CASSLPARVSNQPQHF. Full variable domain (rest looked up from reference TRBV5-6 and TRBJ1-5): DAGVTQSPTHLIKTRGQQVTLRCSPKSGHDTVSWYQQALGQGPQFIFQYYEEEERQRGNFPDRFSGHQFPNYSSELNVNALLLGDSALYLCASSLPARVSNQPQHFGDGTRLSIL.

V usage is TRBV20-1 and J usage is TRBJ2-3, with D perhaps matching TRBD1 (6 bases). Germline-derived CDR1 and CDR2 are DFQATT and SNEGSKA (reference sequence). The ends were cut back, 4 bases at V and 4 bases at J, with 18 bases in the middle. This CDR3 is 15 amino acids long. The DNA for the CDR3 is TGCAGTGCTACCATGGGACAAAGACTCCCAGATACGCAGTATTTT. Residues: CSATMGQRLPDTQYF.

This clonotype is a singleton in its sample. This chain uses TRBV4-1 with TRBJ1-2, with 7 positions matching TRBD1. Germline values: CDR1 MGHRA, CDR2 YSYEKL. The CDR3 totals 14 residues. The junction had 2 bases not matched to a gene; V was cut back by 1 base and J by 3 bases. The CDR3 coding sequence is TGCGCCAGCAGCCAAGGACAGGGATACTATGGCTACACCTTC. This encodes CASSQGQGYYGYTF.